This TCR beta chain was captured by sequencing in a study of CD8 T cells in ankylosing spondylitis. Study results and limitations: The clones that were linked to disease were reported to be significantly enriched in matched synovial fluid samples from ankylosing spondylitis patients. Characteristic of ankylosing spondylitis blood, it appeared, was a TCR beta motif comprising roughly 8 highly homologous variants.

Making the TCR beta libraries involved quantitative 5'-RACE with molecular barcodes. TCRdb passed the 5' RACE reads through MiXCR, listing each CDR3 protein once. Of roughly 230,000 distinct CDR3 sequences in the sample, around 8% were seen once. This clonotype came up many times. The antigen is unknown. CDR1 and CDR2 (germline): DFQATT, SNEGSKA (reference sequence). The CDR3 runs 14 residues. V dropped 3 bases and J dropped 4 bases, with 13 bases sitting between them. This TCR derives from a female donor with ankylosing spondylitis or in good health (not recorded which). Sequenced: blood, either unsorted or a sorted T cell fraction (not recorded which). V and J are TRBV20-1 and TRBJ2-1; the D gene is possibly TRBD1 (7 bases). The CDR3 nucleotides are TGCAGTGCTAGGGAGGGGGCCCGGTACAATGAGCAGTTCTTC. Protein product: CSAREGARYNEQFF.